This paragraph covers one TCR beta chain sequence. Its antigen is still unknown. Base-call qualities are not available, and no considerably larger clone is one nucleotide away. The data derive from a study of PD-L1 blockade in urothelial cancer (dated by TCRdb to the late 2010s). Concerning the study at large: Therapy was started at some point between 2014 and 2016 for all patients, and atezolizumab 1,200 mg was administered intravenously every 3 weeks. Twenty-five of 29 patients were identified as males with urothelial cancer of bladder origin, and a prior smoking history was reported by 18 of 29 patients. Patients had an ECOG performance status of 0 or 1 and had received between 0 and 3 prior chemotherapy regimens. Blood samples were analyzed at 3 weeks after treatment start (second dose) and at 6 weeks after treatment start. Blood samples gave median yields of roughly 150,000 T cells and 80,000 to 90,000 unique TCRs, along with a median clonality of about 0.084. Somatic, immune and clinical correlates of response to PD-L1 blockade with atezolizumab in urothelial cancer were the focus of an exploratory multi-omic analysis. Pretreatment tumor samples and matched peripheral blood, collected serially before and after atezolizumab treatment, underwent TCR sequencing. Progression-free survival longer than 6 months counted as durable clinical benefit, and TCR features were additionally tested against both progression-free and overall survival. Whole exome sequencing and RNA sequencing of pretreatment tumors were performed alongside TCR sequencing in the same patients. Under 10 patients achieved durable clinical benefit and about 19 did not. Some 30 patients had pretreatment blood TCR-seq, approximately 24 had at least one posttreatment blood collection, and approximately 24 had tumor TCR-seq.

Synthetic TCR analog templates were spiked into each PCR so that absolute template abundance could be estimated from read counts. The immunoSEQ assay was used to amplify TCRbeta CDR3 regions from genomic DNA with bias-controlled V and J gene primers. Sequencing of rearranged TCRbeta segments was done at approximately 20X coverage. From the authors' description of their analysis: Sequencing errors were corrected by clustering and CDR3s were annotated against IMGT to assign V, D and J genes. Out-of-frame and stop-codon sequences were excluded, and only productive TCRbeta rearrangements were used in downstream analyses. Clonality was computed as one minus Shannon entropy normalized by the log of the number of unique productive sequences. Fisher's exact test with Benjamini-Hochberg correction, at a threshold of adjusted p below 0.01, was used to find clones that differed between time points or between blood and tumor. The immuneACCESS repertoire file appears here via TCRdb, limited to in-frame rearrangements. These files lack a portion of the clones; in checked studies, under half of the deficit traces to unresolved V genes, and the cause of the others is not known. D and trimming come from the DNA, and the V and J calls and clone size come from that table. The sample table holds more than 95,000 clones, of which roughly 86% were seen once. 2% to 3% of the sample lies in the top ten.

The study at large found these results: At 3 weeks after the start of treatment, tumor-associated TCR clones in peripheral blood had expanded more in patients with durable benefit (n ≈ 22, p = 0.022). A pretreatment peripheral blood TCR clonality below the median was linked to improved progression-free and overall survival. Because of the small sample size (n = 29) and the many exploratory analyses performed, the results are intended to be regarded as hypothesis-generating.

The CDR1 and CDR2 encoded by the germline V gene (reference sequence) are LNHNV and YYDKDF. The CDR3 contains 17 residues, cysteine and phenylalanine counted. Of the read, only the CDR3 DNA is kept; its 51 bases are in frame from base 1. Trimming removed 0 bases from V and 6 bases from J; the gene matches leave 9 bases unexplained. The sample's time point label, in plain terms: peripheral blood 6 weeks after treatment start. A total of approximately 27 patients with locally advanced or metastatic urothelial carcinoma, treated at Memorial Sloan Kettering on a trial protocol, made up the cohort. Peripheral blood mononuclear cells were collected from each patient pretreatment and during treatment, giving between 1 and 8 total time points per patient. The Qiagen DNeasy Blood extraction kit was used to purify genomic DNA from total PBMCs and tumor samples. PBMCs were collected pretreatment and during treatment, and were isolated and stored as previously described.

The input for sequencing was PBMCs, taken around atezolizumab (anti-PD-L1) treatment. The clonotype originates from a man aged 50-60 years with urothelial cancer. The chain employs TRBV15 and TRBJ2-3; 10 bases in between match TRBD2. The CDR3 loop reads CATSRDPAGGPRDTQYF. The DNA sequence is as follows: TGTGCCACCAGCAGAGATCCAGCGGGAGGGCCAAGGGATACGCAGTATTTT.